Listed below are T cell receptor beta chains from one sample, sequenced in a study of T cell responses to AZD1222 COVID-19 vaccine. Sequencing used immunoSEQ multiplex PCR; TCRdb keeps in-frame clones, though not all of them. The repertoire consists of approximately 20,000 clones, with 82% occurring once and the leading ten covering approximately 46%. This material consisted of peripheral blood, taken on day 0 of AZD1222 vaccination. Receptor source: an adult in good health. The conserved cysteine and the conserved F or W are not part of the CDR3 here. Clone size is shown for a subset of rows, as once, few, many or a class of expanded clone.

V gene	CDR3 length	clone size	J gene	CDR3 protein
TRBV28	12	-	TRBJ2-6	ASSQALGANVLT
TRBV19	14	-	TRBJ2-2	ASSNPDAGDTGELF
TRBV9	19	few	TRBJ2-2	ASSVEGHRTSGVEGTGELF
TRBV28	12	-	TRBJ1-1	ASSVTGGDTEAF
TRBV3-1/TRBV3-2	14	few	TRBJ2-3	ASSQDISLSTDTQY
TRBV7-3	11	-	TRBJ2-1	ASSYSGYNEQF
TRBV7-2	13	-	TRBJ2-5	ASSLHGGGQETQY
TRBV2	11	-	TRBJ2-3	ASSGQNTDTQY
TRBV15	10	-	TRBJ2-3	ATSRTEVTQY
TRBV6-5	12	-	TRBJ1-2	ASSPGTGGHGYT
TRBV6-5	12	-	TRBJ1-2	ASSYPQGVYGYT
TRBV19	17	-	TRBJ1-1	ASSIGYGDRETLNTEAF
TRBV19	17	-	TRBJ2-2	ASMLRLAGGHANTGELF
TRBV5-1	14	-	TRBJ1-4	ASSLDGQATNEKLF
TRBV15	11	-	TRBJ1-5	ATSRGSNQPQH
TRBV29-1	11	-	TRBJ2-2	SVIFDNTGELF
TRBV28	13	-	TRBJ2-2	ASSTRGAYTGELF
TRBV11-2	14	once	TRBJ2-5	ASSLGPEGTQETQY
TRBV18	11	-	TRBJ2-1	ASSPPGDNEQF
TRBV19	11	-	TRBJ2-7	ASSISSRGEQY
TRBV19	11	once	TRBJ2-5	ASTSGGRGTQY
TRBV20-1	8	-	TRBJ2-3	SAYLDTQY